This T cell receptor (beta chain) was captured by sequencing in a study of a mutant IDH1 vaccine in newly diagnosed glioma. The overall study: Mean patient age was around 40 years; 62.5% were male and about 40% female.

The sample's time point: week 35, safety follow-up. Every vaccination contained 300 ug of the mutant IDH1 20-mer peptide and was paired with topical imiquimod. V gave up 10 bases and J gave up 8 bases; unmatched junction bases: 10. Per germline, CDR1 SNHLY and CDR2 FYNNEI. The CDR3 totals 14 residues. Generated by immunoSEQ multiplex PCR, the TCRdb table keeps only in-frame clones and is missing some. Here the sample spans about 69,000 clones, more than 85% being singletons. About this clone itself: Its target is unknown.

The sequencing here drew on PBMCs, taken from a glioma patient whose treatment included an IDH1 peptide vaccine. This TCR was sampled from a man aged 30-40 years with glioma. The J gene is TRBJ2-1, the V gene TRBV2, with 11 bases identical to TRBD2. The CDR3 DNA reads as TGTGCCACCGTGCTAGCGGGGGGCCGGTATGAGCAGTTCTTC. Protein sequence: CATVLAGGRYEQFF. Together with reference TRBV2 and TRBJ2-1, the CDR3 gives the full variable domain: EPEVTQTPSHQVTQMGQEVILRCVPISNHLYFYWYRQILGQKVEFLVSFYNNEISEKSEIFDDQFSVERPDGSNFTLKIRSTKLEDSAMYFCATVLAGGRYEQFFGPGTRLTVL.